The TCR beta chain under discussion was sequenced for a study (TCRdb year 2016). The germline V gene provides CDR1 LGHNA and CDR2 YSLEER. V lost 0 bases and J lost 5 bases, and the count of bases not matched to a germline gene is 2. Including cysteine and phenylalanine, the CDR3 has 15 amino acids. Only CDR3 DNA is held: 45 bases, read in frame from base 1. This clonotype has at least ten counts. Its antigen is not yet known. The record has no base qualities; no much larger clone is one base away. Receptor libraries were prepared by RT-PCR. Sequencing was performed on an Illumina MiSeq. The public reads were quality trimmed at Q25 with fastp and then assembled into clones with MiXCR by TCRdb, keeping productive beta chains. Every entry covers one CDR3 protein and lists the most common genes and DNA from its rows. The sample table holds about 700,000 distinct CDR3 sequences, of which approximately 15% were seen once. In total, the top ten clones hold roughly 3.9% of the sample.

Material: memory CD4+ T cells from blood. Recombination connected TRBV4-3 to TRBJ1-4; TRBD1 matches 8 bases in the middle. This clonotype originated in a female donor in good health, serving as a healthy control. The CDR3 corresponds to CASSQEDRENEKLFF. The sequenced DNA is TGCGCCAGCAGCCAAGAGGACAGGGAGAATGAAAAACTGTTTTTT.